These 26 T cell receptor beta chains came from one sample sequenced in a study of blood T cell repertoires in COVID-19. Clones were read by immunoSEQ multiplex PCR, and TCRdb kept only the in-frame ones, dropping some. The sample has about 210,000 clones; approximately 81% are singletons. Specimen: PBMCs or T cells enriched from blood (not recorded which). The receptors derive from a woman aged 45-65 years with acute COVID-19.

The chain carries TRBV19 and TRBJ2-7, with unresolved D. Germline V gives CDR1 LNHDA, CDR2 SQIVND (reference sequence). Between the trimmed V and J ends, which lost 3 bases and 5 bases, there was a span of 17 bases. The CDR3 loop spans 15 amino acids. The CDR3 DNA sequence: TGTGCCAGTAGTATTTCTGGGCCGACCCGTAACGAGCAGTACTTC. It encodes CASSISGPTRNEQYF.

J is TRBJ1-2 and V is TRBV2; 8 bases fit TRBD1. In germline, CDR1 is SNHLY, CDR2 FYNNEI. V lost 5 bases to trimming and J lost 0 bases; unmatched junction nucleotides: 5. CDR3 length: 15 amino acids. Here the CDR3 DNA reads TGTGCCAGCAGTCATACGACAGGGGCTAACTATGGCTACACCTTC. Residues: CASSHTTGANYGYTF.

This clone was seen just once. The chain recombines TRBV3-1 (or the pseudogene TRBV3-2) with TRBJ2-5; 9 bases map to TRBD2. Germline trimming cut 1 base from V and 3 bases from J; bases unmatched to any gene: 3. CDR1 is LGHDT, CDR2 YNNKEL, per germline (reference sequence). This CDR3 has 15 amino acids. In nucleotides, the CDR3 is TGTGCCAGCAGCCAAGTGACTAGCGGAAAAGAGACCCAGTACTTC. Residues: CASSQVTSGKETQYF.

The chain employs TRBV29-1 and TRBJ2-7, with 11 bases lining up with TRBD2. CDR1 and CDR2 from the germline V gene are SQVTM and ANQGSEA. The CDR3 loop spans 15 amino acids. V shed 3 bases, J shed 3 bases, and the junction held 7 bases outside the gene matches. CDR3 sequence: CSVEVTSGADYEQYF. CDR3 coding DNA: TGCAGCGTTGAGGTGACTAGCGGGGCGGACTACGAGCAGTACTTC.

The CDR3 reads CASSWAGFNEQFF. The CDR3, as DNA: TGTGCCAGCAGCTGGGCTGGGTTCAATGAGCAGTTCTTC. V usage is TRBV7-2 and J usage is TRBJ2-1; the D is unclear. Germline V lookup: CDR1 SGHTA, CDR2 FQGNSA. The CDR3 is made up of 13 amino acids. V was trimmed by 4 bases and J by 6 bases, leaving 10 bases between them.

This sequence joins TRBV29-1 and TRBJ1-2; D uncertain. The CDR3 is 11 residues long. In germline, CDR1 is SQVTM, CDR2 ANQGSEA. V was cut by 3 bases and J by 2 bases, with 4 bases left in between. CDR3 DNA sequence: TGCAGCGTTGAGCAGAACTATGGCTACACCTTC. It codes for CSVEQNYGYTF. The full variable domain, in which reference TRBV29-1 and TRBJ1-2 provide the parts outside the CDR3, is SAVISQKPSRDICQRGTSLTIQCQVDSQVTMMFWYRQQPGQSLTLIATANQGSEATYESGFVIDKFPISRPNLTFSTLTVSNMSPEDSSIYLCSVEQNYGYTFGSGTRLTVV.

CDR3 bases: TGTGCCAGCTCAGAGAGACAGAAGACTAATGAAAAACTGTTTTTT. Protein product: CASSERQKTNEKLFF. The chain has TRBV18 and TRBJ1-4; D is perhaps TRBD1 (5 bases). Germline CDR1 KGHSH, CDR2 LQKENI. V was shortened by 5 bases and J by 2 bases, with 12 bases between the two germline ends. The CDR3 is made up of 15 amino acids.

The gene calls are TRBV29-1 and TRBJ1-1, with no clear D. The CDR3 consists of 11 residues. CDR1 and CDR2 from the germline V gene are SQVTM and ANQGSEA. The CDR3: CSTGRQEEAFF. As DNA, the CDR3 is TGCAGTACGGGAAGACAAGAGGAAGCTTTCTTT. Drawing the rest from reference TRBV29-1 and TRBJ1-1, the complete variable domain is SAVISQKPSRDICQRGTSLTIQCQVDSQVTMMFWYRQQPGQSLTLIATANQGSEATYESGFVIDKFPISRPNLTFSTLTVSNMSPEDSSIYLCSTGRQEEAFFGQGTRLTVV.

The chain links TRBV7-9 to TRBJ1-4; 7 positions agree with TRBD1. CDR3 length: 13 amino acids. Germline loops: CDR1 SEHNR, CDR2 FQNEAQ (reference sequence). The trim removed 4 bases at V and 8 bases at J, leaving 4 bases unmatched. CDR3 loop: CASSSTGVEKLFF. The CDR3 DNA follows: TGTGCCAGCAGCTCCACAGGGGTCGAAAAACTGTTTTTT. Drawing the rest from reference TRBV7-9 and TRBJ1-4, the complete variable domain is DTGVSQNPRHKITKRGQNVTFRCDPISEHNRLYWYRQTLGQGPEFLTYFQNEAQLEKSRLLSDRFSAERPKGSFSTLEIQRTEQGDSAMYLCASSSTGVEKLFFGSGTQLSVL.

The gene calls are TRBV7-2 and TRBJ2-1, with 13 bases identical to TRBD2. Germline V lookup: CDR1 SGHTA, CDR2 FQGNSA. The length of the CDR3 is 17 residues. The trim removed 5 bases at V and 11 bases at J, leaving 15 bases unmatched. The CDR3 nucleotides are TGTGCCAGCAGCCTACATTCACGGACTAGCGGGAGTGTTAAGCAGTTCTTC. Translation gives CASSLHSRTSGSVKQFF. Based on the CDR3 plus reference TRBV7-2 and TRBJ2-1, the full variable domain is GAGVSQSPSNKVTEKGKDVELRCDPISGHTALYWYRQSLGQGLEFLIYFQGNSAPDKSGLPSDRFSAERTGGSVSTLTIQRTQQEDSAVYLCASSLHSRTSGSVKQFFGPGTRLTVL.

V is TRBV12-5 and J is TRBJ2-1; 8 bases are a match to TRBD2. This CDR3 has 11 amino acids. CDR1 and CDR2 from the germline V gene are LGHNT and FRNRAP. V trimming: 6 bases; J trimming: 9 bases; junction bases outside the gene matches: 1. CDR3 in DNA: TGTGCTAGTGGCGGGGGGGCTGAGCAGTTCTTC. It translates to CASGGGAEQFF.

The CDR3 DNA reads TGTGCCAGCAGTTACTCGGAGTCAGGGCAATCCTACGAGCAGTACTTC. Translation gives CASSYSESGQSYEQYF. The chain couples TRBV6-5 to TRBJ2-7; a weak D match, TRBD1 (5 bases). V lost 0 bases, J lost 1 base, and 13 bases lay in between. In germline, CDR1 is MNHEY, CDR2 SVGAGI. The CDR3 sequence is 16 residues long.

The chain has TRBV10-1 and TRBJ2-1; 8 bases map to TRBD1. Germline V CDR1 and CDR2: WNHNN, SYGVQD (reference sequence). The CDR3 sequence is 16 residues long. V gave up 3 bases and J gave up 5 bases; unmatched junction bases: 9. CDR3 region: CASSDEVDRGNNEQFF. CDR3 bases: TGCGCCAGCAGTGATGAGGTCGACAGGGGTAACAATGAGCAGTTCTTC.

This clone was counted a single time. The V and J genes are TRBV6-2 or TRBV6-3 and TRBJ2-1; D call uncertain. V lost 2 bases and J lost 9, with 8 bases in between. The length of the CDR3 is 12 residues. Germline V gene lookup returns CDR1 MNHEY and CDR2 SVGEGT. The chain's CDR3 is CASSYGGREQFF. The CDR3 coding sequence is TGTGCCAGCAGTTACGGTGGGCGTGAGCAGTTCTTC.

Only a few counts were recorded for this clone. The V call is TRBV5-1, the J call TRBJ2-3; 8 bases line up with TRBD1. This CDR3 has 16 residues. The V and J ends lost 0 bases and 5 bases, in that order; junction bases with no gene match: 8. Per the germline V gene, CDR1 is SGHRS and CDR2 is YFSETQ. Written as DNA, the CDR3 is TGCGCCAGCAGCTTGGCCCCCGGACAGGGTAGAGATACGCAGTATTTT. This translates into CASSLAPGQGRDTQYF.

This clone has just a few counts. The rearrangement joins TRBV7-9 to TRBJ1-1; TRBD1 matches 10 bases. CDR1 SEHNR and CDR2 FQNEAQ come from the germline V gene (reference sequence). The CDR3 is 16 amino acids. Trimming took 9 bases from V and 0 from J; bases not matched to a gene: 10. The CDR3 spells CASFTDRGPMNTEAFF. The CDR3 DNA reads as TGTGCCAGTTTCACCGACAGGGGGCCCATGAACACTGAAGCTTTCTTT.

V usage is TRBV7-2 and J usage is TRBJ1-6; D is unclear. CDR3 length: 15 amino acids. With 7 bases removed from V and 6 bases from J, the gap between germline ends came to 16 bases. The germline gives CDR1 SGHTA, CDR2 FQGNSA. CDR3 amino acids: CASTFAPRSNSPLHF. The CDR3 bases are TGTGCCAGCACCTTCGCCCCGCGGTCTAATTCACCCCTCCACTTT.

The chain joins TRBV13 to TRBJ1-4; possible D gene TRBD1, 5 bases. V shed 6 bases and J shed 0 bases, with 11 bases lying between them. Germline V lookup: CDR1 PRHDT, CDR2 FYEKMQ (reference sequence). The CDR3 spans 15 residues. The CDR3 DNA reads as TGTGCCAGCAGTTTCGGCAGGGCAACTAATGAAAAACTGTTTTTT. Its translation: CASSFGRATNEKLFF.

The CDR3 DNA is TGTGCCAGCAGCCAGAACAGGGTCCTATCCGCAACTAATGAAAAACTGTTTTTT. Its translation: CASSQNRVLSATNEKLFF. The chain uses TRBV14 and TRBJ1-4; tentative D call: TRBD1 (6 bases). This CDR3 contains 18 residues. V was clipped by 3 bases and J by 0 bases, with 17 bases between them. The germline V gene has CDR1 SGHDN and CDR2 FVKESK.

This clone was seen more than once but under ten times. The chain joins TRBV19 to TRBJ1-5; D might be TRBD1 (5 bases). This CDR3 has 12 residues. Trimming removed 4 bases at V and 10 bases at J, with 11 bases between. Germline-derived CDR1 and CDR2 are LNHDA and SQIVND (reference sequence). The CDR3 sequence: CASSNAGTPQHF. CDR3 DNA sequence: TGTGCCAGTAGTAACGCCGGGACTCCCCAGCATTTT.

The genes are TRBV12-2 and TRBJ1-6; TRBD1, the table's D call, was not compared with the DNA. TRBV12-2 is listed as a pseudogene. This CDR3 spans 17 amino acids. The CDR3 region has the DNA TGTGCAAGTCGCTTTTCAAGGGGCAGAAGTTCCGGCTCACCCCTCCACTTT. Protein product: CASRFSRGRSSGSPLHF.

The chain recombines TRBV27 with TRBJ2-1, with 10 positions matching TRBD2. J gave up 6 bases and V 5 bases, and 7 bases lay outside the gene matches. Per germline, CDR1 MNHEY and CDR2 SMNVEV (reference sequence). This CDR3 region has 15 residues. CDR3 residues: CASSPGTSARNEQFF. The CDR3 DNA reads as TGTGCCAGCAGTCCCGGGACTAGCGCCCGCAATGAGCAGTTCTTC.

The rearrangement links TRBV12-3 or TRBV12-4 to TRBJ2-4; the match to TRBD1 covers 7 bases. The CDR3 totals 13 residues. J lost 3 bases, V lost 4 bases, and 0 bases had no gene match. The CDR3 bases are TGTGCCAGCAGTTGGGACAGCAAAAACATTCAGTACTTC. Translation gives CASSWDSKNIQYF.

This clone has more than one count but fewer than ten. The chain combines TRBV9 with TRBJ1-5; the D gene is possibly TRBD1 (6 bases). V was trimmed by 3 bases and J by 0 bases, leaving 10 bases between them. CDR3 size: 15 residues. Germline CDR1 SGDLS, CDR2 YYNGEE. CDR3 protein: CASSGGQYSNQPQHF. CDR3 sequence (DNA): TGTGCCAGCAGCGGCGGACAGTATAGCAATCAGCCCCAGCATTTT.

This clone was detected only once. The chain carries TRBV29-1 and TRBJ1-1; D not certain. The V gene lost 6 bases and the J gene lost 1 base, with 6 bases spanning the gap. Germline lookup yields CDR1 SQVTM and CDR2 ANQGSEA. The CDR3 runs to 11 residues. The CDR3 protein is CSVQQNTEAFF. The DNA of the CDR3 is TGCAGCGTACAGCAGAACACTGAAGCTTTCTTT.

A remark on this clone: The identical CDR3 is also encoded by other nucleotide sequences in the sample. This rearrangement joins TRBV18 to TRBJ2-7; TRBD1 matches 7 bases. Looked up from germline, CDR1 is KGHSH and CDR2 is LQKENI. Trimming cost V 3 bases and J 1 base; bases outside gene matches: 6. CDR3 length equals 15 residues. CDR3 sequence reads: CASSPGQASSYEQYF. The CDR3 coding sequence is TGTGCCAGCTCACCCGGACAGGCTAGTTCCTACGAGCAGTACTTC.